This record covers a single T cell receptor (beta chain). This record belongs to a study of identifying expanded T cells in peripheral blood. CDR3 length: 13 residues. CDR1 is MNHNY and CDR2 is SVGAGI in the germline V gene (reference sequence). V was pared by 6 bases and J by 1 base, with 9 bases between. Only in-frame clones appear in the TCRdb table, and some are missing; sequencing was by immunoSEQ multiplex PCR. The sample holds about 97,000 clones, around 88% seen once. Sequencing was done on a sample of blood. This chain uses TRBV6-6 with TRBJ1-1, with D unclear. The source of this sequence is a person aged 18-70 years in good health. CDR3 in amino acids: CASRSPRNTEAFF. The CDR3 DNA reads TGTGCCAGCAGATCCCCCAGGAACACTGAAGCTTTCTTT.